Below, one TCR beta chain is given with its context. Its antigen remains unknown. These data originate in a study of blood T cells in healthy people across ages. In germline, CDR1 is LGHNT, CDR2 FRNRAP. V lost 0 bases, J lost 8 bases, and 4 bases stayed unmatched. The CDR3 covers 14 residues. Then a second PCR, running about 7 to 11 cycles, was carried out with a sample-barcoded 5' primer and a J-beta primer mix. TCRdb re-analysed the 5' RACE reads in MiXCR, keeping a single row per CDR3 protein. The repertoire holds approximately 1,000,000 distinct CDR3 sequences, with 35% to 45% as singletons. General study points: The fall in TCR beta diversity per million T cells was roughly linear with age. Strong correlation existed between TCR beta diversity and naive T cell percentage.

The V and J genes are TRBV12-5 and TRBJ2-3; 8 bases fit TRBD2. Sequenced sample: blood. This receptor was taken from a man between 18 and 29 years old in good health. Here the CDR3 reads CASGLVPGGGTQYF. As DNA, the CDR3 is TGTGCTAGTGGTTTGGTCCCCGGGGGGGGTACGCAGTATTTT.